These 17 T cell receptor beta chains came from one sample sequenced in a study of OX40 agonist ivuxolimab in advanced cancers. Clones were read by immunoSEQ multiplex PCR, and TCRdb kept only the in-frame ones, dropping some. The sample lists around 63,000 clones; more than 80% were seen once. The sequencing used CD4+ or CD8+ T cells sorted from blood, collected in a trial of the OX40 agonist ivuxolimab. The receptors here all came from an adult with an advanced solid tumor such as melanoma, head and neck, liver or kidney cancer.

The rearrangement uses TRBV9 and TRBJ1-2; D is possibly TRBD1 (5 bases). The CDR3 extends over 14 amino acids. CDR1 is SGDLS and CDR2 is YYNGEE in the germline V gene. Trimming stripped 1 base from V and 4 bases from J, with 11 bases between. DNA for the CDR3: TGTGCCAGCAGCGTACAGGGCTCGTCCTATGGCTACACCTTC. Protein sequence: CASSVQGSSYGYTF.

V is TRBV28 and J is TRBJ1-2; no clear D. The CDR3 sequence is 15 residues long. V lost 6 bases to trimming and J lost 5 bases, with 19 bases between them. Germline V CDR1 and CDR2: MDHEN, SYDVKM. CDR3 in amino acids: CASSNLSIWQYGYTF. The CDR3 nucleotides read TGTGCCAGCAGCAATCTAAGCATCTGGCAGTATGGCTACACCTTC.

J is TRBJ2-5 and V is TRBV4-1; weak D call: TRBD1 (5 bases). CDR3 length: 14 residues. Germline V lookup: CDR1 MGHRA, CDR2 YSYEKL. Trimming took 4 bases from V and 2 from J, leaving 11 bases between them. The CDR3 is CASSPRGWQETQYF. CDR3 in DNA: TGCGCCAGCAGCCCTAGGGGCTGGCAAGAGACCCAGTACTTC.

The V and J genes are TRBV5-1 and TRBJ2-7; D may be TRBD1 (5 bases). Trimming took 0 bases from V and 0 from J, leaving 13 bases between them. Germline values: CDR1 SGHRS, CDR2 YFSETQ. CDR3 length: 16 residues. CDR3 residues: CASSLAEQALSYEQYF. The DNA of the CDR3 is TGCGCCAGCAGCTTGGCCGAACAGGCTCTCTCCTACGAGCAGTACTTC.

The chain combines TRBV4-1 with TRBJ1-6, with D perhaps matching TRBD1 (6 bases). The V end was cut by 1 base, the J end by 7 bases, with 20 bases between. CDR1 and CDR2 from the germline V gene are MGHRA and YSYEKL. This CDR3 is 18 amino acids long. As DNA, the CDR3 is TGCGCCAGCAGCCAAGGCCTGGAGGACAGAACCCCAAATTCACCCCTCCACTTT. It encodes CASSQGLEDRTPNSPLHF.

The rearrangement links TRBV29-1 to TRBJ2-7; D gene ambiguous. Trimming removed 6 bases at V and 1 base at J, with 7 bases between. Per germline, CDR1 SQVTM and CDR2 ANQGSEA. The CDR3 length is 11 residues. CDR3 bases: TGCAGCGTGTTGGGTTCCTACGAGCAGTACTTC. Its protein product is CSVLGSYEQYF.

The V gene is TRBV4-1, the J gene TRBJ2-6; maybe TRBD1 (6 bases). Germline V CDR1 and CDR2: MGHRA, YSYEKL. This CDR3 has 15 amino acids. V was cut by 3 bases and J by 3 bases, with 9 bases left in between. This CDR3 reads CASSHRDIGANVLTF. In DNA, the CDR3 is TGCGCCAGCAGCCACAGGGACATTGGGGCCAACGTCCTGACTTTC.

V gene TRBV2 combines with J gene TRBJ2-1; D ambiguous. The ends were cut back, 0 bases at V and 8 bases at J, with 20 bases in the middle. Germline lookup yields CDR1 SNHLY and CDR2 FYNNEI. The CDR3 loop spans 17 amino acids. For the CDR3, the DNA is TGTGCCAGCAGTGAAGCGCTCCCGCGACATGGCGTCCATGAGCAGTTCTTC. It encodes CASSEALPRHGVHEQFF.

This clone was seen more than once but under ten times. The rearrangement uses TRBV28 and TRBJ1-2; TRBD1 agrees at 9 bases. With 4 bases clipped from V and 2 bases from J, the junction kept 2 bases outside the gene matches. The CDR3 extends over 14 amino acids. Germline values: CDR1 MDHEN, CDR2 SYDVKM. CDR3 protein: CASSWGTGNYGYTF. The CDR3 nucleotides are TGTGCCAGCAGTTGGGGGACAGGGAACTATGGCTACACCTTC.

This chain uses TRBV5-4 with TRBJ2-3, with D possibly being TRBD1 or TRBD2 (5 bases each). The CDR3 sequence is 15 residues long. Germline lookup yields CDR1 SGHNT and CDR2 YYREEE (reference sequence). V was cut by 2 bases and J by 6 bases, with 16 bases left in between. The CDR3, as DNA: TGTGCCAGCAGCTTCGACTACGGGACCGGGGATACGCAGTATTTT. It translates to CASSFDYGTGDTQYF. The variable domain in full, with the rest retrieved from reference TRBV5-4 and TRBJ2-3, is ETGVTQSPTHLIKTRGQQVTLRCSSQSGHNTVSWYQQALGQGPQFIFQYYREEENGRGNFPPRFSGLQFPNYSSELNVNALELDDSALYLCASSFDYGTGDTQYFGPGTRLTVL.

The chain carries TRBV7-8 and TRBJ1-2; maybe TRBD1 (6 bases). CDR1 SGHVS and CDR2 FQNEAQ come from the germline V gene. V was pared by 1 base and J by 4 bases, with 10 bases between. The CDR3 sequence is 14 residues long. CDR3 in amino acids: CASSLGDTIYGYTF. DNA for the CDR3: TGTGCCAGCAGCTTAGGGGACACCATCTATGGCTACACCTTC.

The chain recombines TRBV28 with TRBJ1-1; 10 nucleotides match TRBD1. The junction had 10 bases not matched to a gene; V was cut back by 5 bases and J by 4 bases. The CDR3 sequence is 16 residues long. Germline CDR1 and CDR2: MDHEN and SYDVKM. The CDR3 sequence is CASSPGDRGWSTEAFF. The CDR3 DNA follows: TGTGCCAGCAGTCCCGGGGACAGGGGATGGAGCACTGAAGCTTTCTTT.

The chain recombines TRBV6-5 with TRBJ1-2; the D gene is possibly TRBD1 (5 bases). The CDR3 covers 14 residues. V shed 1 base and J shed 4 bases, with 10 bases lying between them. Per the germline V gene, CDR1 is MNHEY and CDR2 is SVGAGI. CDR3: CASSYYRGSYGYTF. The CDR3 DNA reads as TGTGCCAGCAGTTACTACCGGGGGAGCTATGGCTACACCTTC.

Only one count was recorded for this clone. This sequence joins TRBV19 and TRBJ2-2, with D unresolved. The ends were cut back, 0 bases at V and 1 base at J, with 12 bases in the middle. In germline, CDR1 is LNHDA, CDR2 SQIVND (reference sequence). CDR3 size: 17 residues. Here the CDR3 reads CASSIDQVGWNTGELFF. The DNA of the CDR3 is TGTGCCAGTAGTATAGATCAGGTCGGTTGGAACACCGGGGAGCTGTTTTTT. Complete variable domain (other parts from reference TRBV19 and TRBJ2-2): DGGITQSPKYLFRKEGQNVTLSCEQNLNHDAMYWYRQDPGQGLRLIYYSQIVNDFQKGDIAEGYSVSREKKESFPLTVTSAQKNPTAFYLCASSIDQVGWNTGELFFGEGSRLTVL.

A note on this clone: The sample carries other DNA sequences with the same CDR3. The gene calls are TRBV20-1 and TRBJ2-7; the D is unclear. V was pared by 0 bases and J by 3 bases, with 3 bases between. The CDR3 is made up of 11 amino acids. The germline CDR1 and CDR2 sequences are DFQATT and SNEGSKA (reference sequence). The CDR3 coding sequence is TGCAGTGCTAGAGACAGCTACGAGCAGTACTTC. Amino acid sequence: CSARDSYEQYF.

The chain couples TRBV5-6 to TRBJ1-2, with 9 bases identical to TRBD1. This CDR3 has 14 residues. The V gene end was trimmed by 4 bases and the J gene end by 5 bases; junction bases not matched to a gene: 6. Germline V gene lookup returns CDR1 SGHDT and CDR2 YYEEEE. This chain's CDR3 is CASSPPQGAYGYTF. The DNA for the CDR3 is TGTGCCAGCAGCCCACCACAGGGGGCTTATGGCTACACCTTC. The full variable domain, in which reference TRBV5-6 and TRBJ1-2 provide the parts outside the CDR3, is DAGVTQSPTHLIKTRGQQVTLRCSPKSGHDTVSWYQQALGQGPQFIFQYYEEEERQRGNFPDRFSGHQFPNYSSELNVNALLLGDSALYLCASSPPQGAYGYTFGSGTRLTVV.

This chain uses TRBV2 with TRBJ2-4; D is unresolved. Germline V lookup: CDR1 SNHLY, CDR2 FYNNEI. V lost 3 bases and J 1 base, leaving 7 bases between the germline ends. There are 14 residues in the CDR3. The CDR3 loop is CASSEGGAKNIQYF. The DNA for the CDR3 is TGTGCCAGCAGTGAGGGTGGGGCCAAAAACATTCAGTACTTC.